These T cell receptor beta chains were read from a single sample in a study of T cells in Graves' hyperthyroidism and ophthalmopathy. A single record per CDR3 protein comes from TCRdb applying MiXCR to the multiplex PCR reads. The sample holds 750,000 to 900,000 distinct CDR3 sequences, roughly 40% seen once. Sequencing used blood. The receptors stem from a young man with Graves' hyperthyroidism. Both conserved end residues are part of each CDR3. D genes are given only for firm matches. Clone size is stated in some rows and not others, as once, few, many or a class when expanded.

size: .; J: TRBJ1-1; V: TRBV2; D: .; DNA: TGTGCCATCCCCCTGGGGGAGGAGAAAACTGAAGCTTTCTTT; CDR3: CAIPLGEEKTEAFF
size: .; J: TRBJ1-1; V: TRBV20-1; D: .; DNA: TGCAGTGCTCCCCCTCAGGGCGTTGACACTGAAGCTTTCTTT; CDR3: CSAPPQGVDTEAFF
size: few; J: TRBJ1-1; V: TRBV6-6; D: .; DNA: TGTGCCAGCAGTTACACCGGGGGCGGCACTGAAGCTTTCTTT; CDR3: CASSYTGGGTEAFF
size: few; J: TRBJ1-1; V: TRBV19; D: .; DNA: TGTGCCAGTAGTATCGGGGAGGCTGAAGCTTTCTTT; CDR3: CASSIGEAEAFF
size: .; J: TRBJ2-5; V: TRBV12-3/TRBV12-4; D: .; DNA: TGTGCCAGCATGCTACAAGAGACCCAGTACTTC; CDR3: CASMLQETQYF
size: .; J: TRBJ2-7; V: TRBV7-3; D: .; DNA: TGCGCCAGCAGCCAAGAAGGGGCGGGAACGTCCTACGAGCAGTACTTC; CDR3: CASSQEGAGTSYEQYF
size: .; J: TRBJ1-1; V: TRBV2; D: .; DNA: TGTGCCGGCAGCTCGGCCCCAGAAGCTTTCTTT; CDR3: CAGSSAPEAFF
size: few; J: TRBJ2-7; V: TRBV4-1; D: TRBD1; DNA: TGCGCCAGCAGCCAAGCCGCCGGGACAGTCTACGAGCAGTACTTC; CDR3: CASSQAAGTVYEQYF
size: .; J: TRBJ1-2; V: TRBV12-5; D: .; DNA: TGTGCTAGTGGTTTGGGCCTCGGCTATGGCTACACCTTC; CDR3: CASGLGLGYGYTF
size: few; J: TRBJ1-3; V: TRBV7-9; D: TRBD1; DNA: TGTGCCAGCAGCCCGGGACAGCTAAACACCATATATTTT; CDR3: CASSPGQLNTIYF
size: many; J: TRBJ2-7; V: TRBV2; D: .; DNA: TGTGCCAGCAGACCCACACGTACCAGTTACGAGCAGTACTTC; CDR3: CASRPTRTSYEQYF
size: .; J: TRBJ2-5; V: TRBV7-9; D: .; DNA: TGTGCCAGCAGCTCCTCTCGACAGTTTCAAGAGACCCAGTACTTC; CDR3: CASSSSRQFQETQYF
size: many; J: TRBJ1-1; V: TRBV10-3; D: .; DNA: TGTGCCATCAACACAGGTAGGCCGGGGACTGAAGCTTTCTTT; CDR3: CAINTGRPGTEAFF
size: .; J: TRBJ2-5; V: TRBV7-8; D: .; DNA: TGTGCCAGCAGCTTAGGCGAGCTGTGGGGAGAGACCCAGTACTTC; CDR3: CASSLGELWGETQYF
size: .; J: TRBJ2-5; V: TRBV7-8; D: TRBD1; DNA: TGTGCCAGCAGCCAAAAGACCGGACAGGGGTCAAGAGTGACCCAGTACTTC; CDR3: CASSQKTGQGSRVTQYF
size: .; J: TRBJ1-5; V: TRBV19; D: TRBD1; DNA: TGTGCCAGTACCCCTGGGACAGGGAGCAATCAGCCCCAGCATTTT; CDR3: CASTPGTGSNQPQHF
size: many; J: TRBJ1-5; V: TRBV7-9; D: .; DNA: TGTGCCAGCAGTCTCGGTTCAGGGAACCAGCCCCAGCATTTT; CDR3: CASSLGSGNQPQHF
size: few; J: TRBJ1-1; V: TRBV7-9; D: .; DNA: TGTGCCAGCAGCCAAAGTCGGGGGTCGTACACTGAAGCTTTCTTT; CDR3: CASSQSRGSYTEAFF
size: many; J: TRBJ1-3; V: TRBV2; D: TRBD1; DNA: TGTGCCAGCAGGGGACAGTCTGGAAACACCATATATTTT; CDR3: CASRGQSGNTIYF
size: once; J: TRBJ2-7; V: TRBV10-3; D: TRBD1; DNA: TGTGCCTCCGGACAGGGGTCCAACGAGCAGTACTTC; CDR3: CASGQGSNEQYF
size: many; J: TRBJ1-5; V: TRBV10-3; D: TRBD1; DNA: TGTGCCATCAGTGACTCTAGGGACAGGGGGCGAAGTCAGCCCCAGCATTTT; CDR3: CAISDSRDRGRSQPQHF
size: .; J: TRBJ2-5; V: TRBV7-6; D: TRBD2; DNA: TGTGCCAGCAGCTCTGGACTAGCGGGAAGCTGGGGCCAAGAGACCCAGTACTTC; CDR3: CASSSGLAGSWGQETQYF
size: .; J: TRBJ2-5; V: TRBV19; D: .; DNA: TGTGCCAGTATGGCCCCGCGTAGCCCTAGGGGGGAGACCCAGTACTTC; CDR3: CASMAPRSPRGETQYF
size: few; J: TRBJ2-2; V: TRBV9; D: TRBD1; DNA: TGTGCCAGCAGCGTAGGAGGGGACAGCGGGGAGCTGTTTTTT; CDR3: CASSVGGDSGELFF
size: many; J: TRBJ1-5; V: TRBV24-1; D: .; DNA: TGTGCCACCAGTGATGCCGTCGGGGGTCAGCCCCAGCATTTT; CDR3: CATSDAVGGQPQHF
size: .; J: TRBJ2-7; V: TRBV9; D: .; DNA: TGTGCCAGCAGCGCCATAGAAGGGTCCTACGAGCAGTACTTC; CDR3: CASSAIEGSYEQYF
size: many; J: TRBJ1-4; V: TRBV2; D: TRBD1; DNA: TGTGCCAGCAGGACACAGGGGTTTAGGGAAAAACTGTTTTTT; CDR3: CASRTQGFREKLFF
size: few; J: TRBJ2-2; V: TRBV7-9; D: .; DNA: TGTGCCAGTGCTCGCGGGACAAGCACCGGGGAGCTGTTTTTT; CDR3: CASARGTSTGELFF
size: .; J: TRBJ2-2; V: TRBV19; D: TRBD1; DNA: TGTGCCAGTAGTATGAGAGACAGGGGGCGCGCCGGGGAGCTGTTTTTT; CDR3: CASSMRDRGRAGELFF
size: many; J: TRBJ1-5; V: TRBV2; D: TRBD1; DNA: TGTGCCAGCAGTGAAACAGGGGGCGCCGGTCAGCCCCAGCATTTT; CDR3: CASSETGGAGQPQHF
size: many; J: TRBJ2-2; V: TRBV7-9; D: .; DNA: TGTGCCAGCAGCTTAGACCCTGTGGAGCTGTTTTTT; CDR3: CASSLDPVELFF
size: .; J: TRBJ2-7; V: TRBV9; D: .; DNA: TGTGCCAGCAGCGGGCCGGACTCCTACGAGCAGTACTTC; CDR3: CASSGPDSYEQYF
size: many; J: TRBJ1-4; V: TRBV5-1; D: .; DNA: TGCGCCAGCAGCTTACGGGGACCGGATGAAAAACTGTTTTTT; CDR3: CASSLRGPDEKLFF
size: many; J: TRBJ2-7; V: TRBV12-3/TRBV12-4; D: .; DNA: TGTGCCAGCAGCTTGACTTTGGAGCAGTACTTC; CDR3: CASSLTLEQYF
size: once; J: TRBJ2-7; V: TRBV4-3; D: TRBD1; DNA: TGCGCCAGCAGCGTAGGACAGGGGGCGCTTCGCGAGCAGTACTTC; CDR3: CASSVGQGALREQYF
size: once; J: TRBJ2-5; V: TRBV29-1; D: .; DNA: TGCAGCGTTGATTCACCGGACCAAGAGACCCAGTACTTC; CDR3: CSVDSPDQETQYF
size: .; J: TRBJ2-7; V: TRBV12-3/TRBV12-4; D: .; DNA: TGTGCCAGCAGGGACACCATCACCTACGAGCAGTACTTC; CDR3: CASRDTITYEQYF
size: .; J: TRBJ1-1; V: TRBV11-3; D: .; DNA: TGTGCCAGCAGCCTGCTAGCCGGGACGGGGCGGACTGAAGCTTTCTTT; CDR3: CASSLLAGTGRTEAFF
size: many; J: TRBJ2-7; V: TRBV5-1; D: TRBD2; DNA: TGCGCCAGCAGCTCCGGACTAGCGGGACCGGGAGAGCAGTACTTC; CDR3: CASSSGLAGPGEQYF
size: .; J: TRBJ2-2; V: TRBV9; D: .; DNA: TGTGCCAGCAGCGTGGAGGGGTTTTTT; CDR3: CASSVEGFF
size: .; J: TRBJ1-1; V: TRBV19; D: .; DNA: TGTGCCAGTGGGACCCGTCTCATGAACACTGAAGCTTTCTTT; CDR3: CASGTRLMNTEAFF
size: .; J: TRBJ1-2; V: TRBV12-3/TRBV12-4; D: .; DNA: TGTGCCAGCAGCCAAGAAGCCCGGGGGCAAGGCTACACCTTC; CDR3: CASSQEARGQGYTF
size: .; J: TRBJ2-7; V: TRBV25-1; D: .; DNA: TGTGCCACAGGGGGTGGAGGGTTCGCGTACTTC; CDR3: CATGGGGFAYF
size: many; J: TRBJ1-5; V: TRBV12-3/TRBV12-4; D: .; DNA: TGTGCCAGCACCACCGACATGACCAATCAGCCCCAGCATTTT; CDR3: CASTTDMTNQPQHF
size: .; J: TRBJ2-7; V: TRBV7-9; D: TRBD2; DNA: TGTGCCAGCAGTGGGCTAGCGGGGGGGCCCCCCGAGCAGTACTTC; CDR3: CASSGLAGGPPEQYF
size: many; J: TRBJ1-1; V: TRBV19; D: .; DNA: TGTGCCAGTCGGGTCGAGGGGACTGAAGCTTTCTTT; CDR3: CASRVEGTEAFF
size: few; J: TRBJ1-5; V: TRBV19; D: TRBD1; DNA: TGTGCCAGTAGTACCTTACAGGGGGCGTTTGGCAATCAGCCCCAGCATTTT; CDR3: CASSTLQGAFGNQPQHF
size: many; J: TRBJ1-5; V: TRBV5-1; D: TRBD1; DNA: TGCGCCAGCAGCGAAGGGACAGACCATCAGCCCCAGCATTTT; CDR3: CASSEGTDHQPQHF
size: many; J: TRBJ1-2; V: TRBV29-1; D: .; DNA: TGCAGCGTTGCTTTGACGGCCCGGGACTATGGCTACACCTTC; CDR3: CSVALTARDYGYTF
size: few; J: TRBJ1-5; V: TRBV7-2; D: .; DNA: TGTGCCAGCAGCTTATTCCCCCTGACTGTGGATAGCAATCAGCCCCAGCATTTT; CDR3: CASSLFPLTVDSNQPQHF
size: few; J: TRBJ2-2; V: TRBV9; D: .; DNA: TGTGCCAGCAGCTTGTGGGCACCATGGAACACCGGGGAGCTGTTTTTT; CDR3: CASSLWAPWNTGELFF
size: .; J: TRBJ1-1; V: TRBV9; D: TRBD1; DNA: TGTGCCAGCAGCCAGGGGACAGGCTGGCCTGAAGCTTTCTTT; CDR3: CASSQGTGWPEAFF
size: .; J: TRBJ1-1; V: TRBV4-2; D: .; DNA: TGTGCCAGCAGCCAAGTTGGGAGGGCAGTTGGCATGAACACTGAAGCTTTCTTT; CDR3: CASSQVGRAVGMNTEAFF
size: many; J: TRBJ1-1; V: TRBV7-6; D: TRBD1; DNA: TGTGCCAGCAGCTTAGCTGACAGGGGCACTGAAGCTTTCTTT; CDR3: CASSLADRGTEAFF